This T cell receptor beta chain was identified in a study of cytomegalovirus exposure and HLA in healthy donors. Overall study results and limits: Donors belonging to an Asian-associated ancestry cluster reportedly showed fewer N-insertions in productive TCRs than the roughly 670-donor mean, according to what a later analysis found. Indistinguishable V segments, including TRBV6-2 and TRBV6-3, were excluded.

The study ran its PCR with 60 Vbeta and 13 Jbeta primers. Generated by immunoSEQ multiplex PCR, the TCRdb table keeps only in-frame clones and is missing some. There are more than 95,000 clones in the sample; approximately 80% occur only once, and about 4.9% lies in the top ten. This clone was observed once. Its antigen is undetermined. This CDR3 contains 16 residues. Germline CDR1 is LGHNA and CDR2 is YSLEER. V shed 3 bases and J shed 2 bases, with 16 bases lying between them. The TCR comes from a man aged 50-60 years in good health and CMV-seropositive. This chain connects TRBV4-3 to TRBJ1-2, with a tentative D call TRBD1 (5 bases). Specimen: PBMCs. CDR3 in DNA: TGCGCCAGCAGCCAGGGGTGGGGGGAGGCAAACTATGGCTACACCTTC. This gives the protein CASSQGWGEANYGYTF.